The entry below gives a single TCR beta chain sequence along with its context. The CDR3 loop spans 16 amino acids. CDR1 and CDR2 (germline): MGHDK, SYGVNS. V lost 4 bases, J lost 0 bases, and 16 bases lay in between. With a J-beta primer mix and a sample-barcoded 5' primer, a second PCR ran 7 to 11 cycles. TCRdb recomputed calls from the 5' RACE reads with MiXCR, one row per CDR3 protein. The table records roughly 1,300,000 distinct CDR3 sequences, approximately 59% of them present only once. These data belong to a study of blood T cells in healthy people across ages. This receptor was taken from a man between 18 and 29 years old in good health. The sequenced sample consisted of blood. The chain couples TRBV25-1 to TRBJ2-7; D may be TRBD1 (6 bases). The CDR3 is CASSADRIDYSYEQYF. Written as DNA, the CDR3 is TGTGCCAGCAGTGCCGACAGGATCGATTACTCCTACGAGCAGTACTTC.